The 17 T cell receptor beta chains presented below share a single source sample, sequenced in a study of blood T cell repertoires in COVID-19. Measured with immunoSEQ multiplex PCR; TCRdb has only the in-frame clones, and not every one. The repertoire has around 240,000 clones, around 86% of them found once; the top ten carry 2% to 2.5%. The sample comprised PBMCs or T cells enriched from blood (not recorded which). The receptor source for this set is a woman aged 45 to 65 who had recovered from COVID-19.

At least ten counts were recorded for this clone. The CDR3 here is CASSTGGGAFGNTIYF. The CDR3 DNA follows: TGTGCCAGCAGCACGGGTGGGGGGGCGTTTGGAAACACCATATATTTT. The gene calls are TRBV7-9 and TRBJ1-3, with D perhaps TRBD1 (6 bases). Deletions cut 5 bases from V and 3 bases from J, with 17 bases between. Germline V gives CDR1 SEHNR, CDR2 FQNEAQ (reference sequence). The CDR3 contains 16 residues.

The chain links TRBV18 to TRBJ2-1; 12 nucleotides agree with TRBD2. Per germline, CDR1 KGHSH and CDR2 LQKENI. The J segment lost 7 bases and the V segment lost 3 bases, leaving 19 bases of the junction unmatched. This CDR3 contains 20 residues. In DNA form, the CDR3 reads TGTGCCAGCTCACCGGCCTCCAACCGACTAGCGGGAGTGAGTTGGAATGAGCAGTTCTTC. This sequence encodes CASSPASNRLAGVSWNEQFF.

The chain links TRBV20-1 to TRBJ1-2, with D possibly being TRBD1 (6 bases). The length of the CDR3 is 10 residues. Germline V gives CDR1 DFQATT, CDR2 SNEGSKA (reference sequence). CDR3 amino acids: CGGAPYGYTF. DNA of the CDR3: TGCGGGGGGGCTCCCTATGGCTACACCTTC.

The J gene is TRBJ2-1, the V gene TRBV3-1 (or the pseudogene TRBV3-2); D uncertain. V gave up 4 bases and J gave up 0 bases, with 7 bases separating them. The germline gives CDR1 LGHDT, CDR2 YNNKEL (reference sequence). The CDR3 has 14 amino acids. In DNA, the CDR3 is TGTGCCAGCAGCCCAGGCCGCTCCTACAATGAGCAGTTCTTC. Its protein is CASSPGRSYNEQFF.

The V gene is TRBV10-1, the J gene TRBJ2-3, with TRBD2 as a possible D gene (5 bases). There are 13 residues in the CDR3. V dropped 3 bases and J dropped 5 bases, with 9 bases sitting between them. Germline-derived CDR1 and CDR2 are WNHNN and SYGVQD (reference sequence). CDR3 sequence: CASSEGGLDTQYF. The CDR3 coding sequence is TGCGCCAGCAGTGAAGGAGGATTAGATACGCAGTATTTT.

J is TRBJ2-7 and V is TRBV6-6, with 9 bases identical to TRBD1. V trimming: 6 bases; J trimming: 1 base; junction bases outside the gene matches: 7. Germline assignment: CDR1 MNHNY and CDR2 SVGAGI (reference sequence). This CDR3 has 15 residues. CDR3 nucleotides: TGTGCCAGCAGGGATTCCGGGACAGGGTCCTACGAGCAGTACTTC. Residues: CASRDSGTGSYEQYF.

The chain is built from TRBV16 and TRBJ2-7, with 7 bases identical to TRBD2. Unmatched junction bases numbered 2, after V lost 0 bases and J lost 6 bases. The CDR3 has 13 amino acids. Germline lookup yields CDR1 KGHSY and CDR2 FQNENV. The CDR3 region has the DNA TGTGCCAGCAGCCAATCGCGGGAGCGCGAGCAGTACTTC. Encoded protein: CASSQSREREQYF.

This clone was seen just once. The rearrangement joins TRBV27 to TRBJ2-7; 7 nucleotides align to TRBD1. Germline CDR1 MNHEY, CDR2 SMNVEV (reference sequence). Germline trimming cut 7 bases from V and 6 bases from J; bases unmatched to any gene: 12. The CDR3 sequence is 14 residues long. CDR3 region: CASKLGGSSTEQYF. DNA for the CDR3: TGTGCCAGCAAACTAGGGGGCTCTAGTACCGAGCAGTACTTC.

V is TRBV5-8 and J is TRBJ1-1; unclear D gene. V was shortened by 10 bases and J by 0 bases, with 13 bases between the two germline ends. This CDR3 is 13 amino acids long. Germline CDR1 is SGHTS and CDR2 is YDEGEE. CDR3 nucleotide sequence: TGTGCCCCCAGCCGGACTGTGAACACTGAAGCTTTCTTT. Translated, it gives CAPSRTVNTEAFF.

This clone was observed a few times. The chain recombines TRBV6-5 with TRBJ1-2; 7 nucleotides align to TRBD1. The CDR3 has 15 amino acids. Per germline, CDR1 MNHEY and CDR2 SVGAGI. V lost 7 bases and J lost 3; bases outside the gene matches: 11. The CDR3: CASTSPTGTDYGYTF. CDR3 bases: TGTGCCAGCACTTCCCCAACGGGGACAGACTATGGCTACACCTTC.

V and J are TRBV11-1 and TRBJ1-1; tentatively, D is TRBD1 (5 bases). The germline CDR1 and CDR2 sequences are SGHAT and FQDESV (reference sequence). Trimming cost V 5 bases and J 1 base, with 11 bases left between them. CDR3 size: 14 residues. The CDR3 loop reads CASSRRRGNTEAFF. The CDR3 bases are TGTGCCAGCAGCCGGAGAAGGGGGAACACTGAAGCTTTCTTT.

This chain joins TRBV7-2 and TRBJ2-3, with 15 positions matching TRBD2. This CDR3 is 15 amino acids long. Losses at the gene ends were 4 bases for V and 6 bases for J; bases not matched to a gene: 2. Per the germline V gene, CDR1 is SGHTA and CDR2 is FQGNSA. This chain's CDR3 is CASSWTSGGADTQYF. Written as DNA, the CDR3 is TGTGCCAGCAGCTGGACTAGCGGGGGGGCTGATACGCAGTATTTT.

The chain combines TRBV18 with TRBJ2-7, with 7 bases matching TRBD1. Unmatched junction bases numbered 5, after V lost 5 bases and J lost 4 bases. Germline V gives CDR1 KGHSH, CDR2 LQKENI. CDR3 length equals 13 residues. The CDR3 region has the DNA TGTGCCAGCTCATTACAGGGGAGATACGAGCAGTACTTC. Protein product: CASSLQGRYEQYF.

The chain couples TRBV6-4 to TRBJ2-3; 11 bases map to TRBD2. The germline V gene encodes CDR1 MRHNA and CDR2 SNTAGT. The CDR3 extends over 17 amino acids. The V gene end was trimmed by 5 bases and the J gene end by 3 bases; junction bases not matched to a gene: 10. CDR3 DNA: TGTGCCAGCAGTCTAGCGGGAGGCACCTTGGGAACAGATACGCAGTATTTT. Residues: CASSLAGGTLGTDTQYF.

V is TRBV19 and J is TRBJ1-2; TRBD1 is a possible D gene (5 bases). Germline V gives CDR1 LNHDA, CDR2 SQIVND (reference sequence). This CDR3 is 15 amino acids long. The V gene lost 7 bases and the J gene lost 0 bases, with 15 bases spanning the gap. The CDR3 sequence: CASTPGGTANYGYTF. In DNA, the CDR3 is TGTGCCAGTACCCCGGGGGGAACTGCTAACTATGGCTACACCTTC.

The J gene is TRBJ2-7, the V gene TRBV2, with a possible D match to TRBD2 (7 bases). Trimming removed 4 bases at V and 5 bases at J, with 21 bases between. Germline-derived CDR1 and CDR2 are SNHLY and FYNNEI. The CDR3 has 16 residues. This CDR3 reads CASSGDWGGMDDEQYF. CDR3 bases: TGTGCCAGCAGTGGGGATTGGGGGGGCATGGATGACGAGCAGTACTTC. Using reference TRBV2 and TRBJ2-7 for the parts outside the CDR3, the full variable domain is EPEVTQTPSHQVTQMGQEVILRCVPISNHLYFYWYRQILGQKVEFLVSFYNNEISEKSEIFDDQFSVERPDGSNFTLKIRSTKLEDSAMYFCASSGDWGGMDDEQYFGPGTRLTVT.

This chain links TRBV19 with TRBJ2-3, with TRBD2 matching over 11 bases. J gave up 2 bases and V 3 bases, and 4 bases lay outside the gene matches. The germline V gene has CDR1 LNHDA and CDR2 SQIVND (reference sequence). This CDR3 is built from 16 residues. The DNA for the CDR3 is TGTGCCAGTAGTATGGTACTAGCGGGGGTCACAGATACGCAGTATTTT. Translated: CASSMVLAGVTDTQYF.